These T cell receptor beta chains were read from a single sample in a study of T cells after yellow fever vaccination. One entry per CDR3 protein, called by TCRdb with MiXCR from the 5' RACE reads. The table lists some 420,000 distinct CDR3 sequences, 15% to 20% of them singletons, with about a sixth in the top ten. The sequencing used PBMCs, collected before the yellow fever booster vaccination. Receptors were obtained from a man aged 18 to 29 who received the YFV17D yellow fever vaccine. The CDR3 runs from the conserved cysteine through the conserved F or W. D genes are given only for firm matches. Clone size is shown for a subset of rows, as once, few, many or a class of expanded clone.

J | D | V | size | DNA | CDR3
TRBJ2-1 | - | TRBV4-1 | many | TGCGCCAGCAGCCAAGTCATACGGGACGAGCAGTTCTTC | CASSQVIRDEQFF
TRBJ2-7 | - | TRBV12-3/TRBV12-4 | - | TGTGCCAGCAGTTTATTAAACAACTACGAGCAGTACTTC | CASSLLNNYEQYF
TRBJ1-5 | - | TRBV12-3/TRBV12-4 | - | TGTGCCAGCAGTTGGCCCGGGGGCACTCAGCCCCAGCATTTT | CASSWPGGTQPQHF
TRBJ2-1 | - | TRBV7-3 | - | TGTGCCAGCAGCTTAATTGGCGGGGGCCGGGGTCATGAGCAGTTCTTC | CASSLIGGGRGHEQFF
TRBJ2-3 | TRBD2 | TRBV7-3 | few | TGTGCCAGCAGCACGGGACTAGAACTTGATACGCAGTATTTT | CASSTGLELDTQYF
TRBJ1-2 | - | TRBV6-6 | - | TGTGCCAGCAGCGATGGTGAAGATGGCTACACCTTC | CASSDGEDGYTF
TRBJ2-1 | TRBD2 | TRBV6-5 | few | TGTGCCAGCACCCGGTTACCCGGGACTAGCGGGTTTAGTGAGCAGTTCTTC | CASTRLPGTSGFSEQFF
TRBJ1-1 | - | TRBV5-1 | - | TGCGCCAGCAGCTTGGTTGGGGTTCGGGACACTGAAGCTTTCTTT | CASSLVGVRDTEAFF
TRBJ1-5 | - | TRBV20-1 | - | TGCAGTGCAGCCCCAGGGTATAGCAATCAGCCCCAGCATTTT | CSAAPGYSNQPQHF
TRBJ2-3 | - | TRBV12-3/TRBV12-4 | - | TGTGCCAGCACCCAGGGCCGGAAAGATACGCAGTATTTT | CASTQGRKDTQYF
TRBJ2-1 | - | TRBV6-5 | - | TGTGCCAGCAGGGATCCAGAGCGGGTGGAGCAGTTCTTC | CASRDPERVEQFF
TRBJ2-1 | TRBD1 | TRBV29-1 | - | TGCAGCGTTGAAACATACATGGGACAGGGGGCGAATGAGCAGTTCTTC | CSVETYMGQGANEQFF
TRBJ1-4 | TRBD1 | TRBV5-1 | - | TGCGCCAGCAGCGGGGGAGACAGGGGGAATGAAAAACTGTTTTTT | CASSGGDRGNEKLFF
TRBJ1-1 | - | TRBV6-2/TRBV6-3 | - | TGTGCCAGCAGTTACTCTTTCCTCCAGGGAAACACTGAAGCTTTCTTT | CASSYSFLQGNTEAFF
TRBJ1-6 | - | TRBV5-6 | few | TGTGCCAGCAGCTTGGGGCAGGGGTTGGAGAATTCACCCCTCCACTTT | CASSLGQGLENSPLHF
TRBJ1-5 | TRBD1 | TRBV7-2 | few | TGTGCCAGCAGCTCGGGGACAGGGAGGAATCAGCCCCAGCATTTT | CASSSGTGRNQPQHF
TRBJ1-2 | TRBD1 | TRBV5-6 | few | TGTGCCAGCAGCTTGGCCGGGACAGGGATTAATGGCTACACCTTC | CASSLAGTGINGYTF
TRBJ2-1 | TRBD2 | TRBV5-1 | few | TGCGCCAGCAGCTTGGCTAGCGGGGGGTCCAGAGGCAATGAGCAGTTCTTC | CASSLASGGSRGNEQFF
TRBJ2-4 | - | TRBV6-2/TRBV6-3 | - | TGTGCCAGCAGTACTTCCAAGACAGGCGCACTGGGCATTCAGTACTTC | CASSTSKTGALGIQYF
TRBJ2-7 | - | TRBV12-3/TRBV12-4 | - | TGTGCCAGCAGTTTAGGGAATTCCTACGAGCAGTACTTC | CASSLGNSYEQYF
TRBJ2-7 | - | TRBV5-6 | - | TGTGCCAGCAGCTTACAGGGCCCCTACGAGCAGTACTTC | CASSLQGPYEQYF
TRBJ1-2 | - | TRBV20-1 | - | TGCAGTGCTAGAGAATCGTCGAGACGCTACACCTTC | CSARESSRRYTF
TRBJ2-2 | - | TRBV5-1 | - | TGCGCCAGCAGTAGGAGTCAGAACACCGGGGAGCTGTTTTTT | CASSRSQNTGELFF
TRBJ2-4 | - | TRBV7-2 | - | TGTGCCAGCAGCCCAGTCGGTGGGGCGCGCGCCAAAAACATTCAGTACTTC | CASSPVGGARAKNIQYF
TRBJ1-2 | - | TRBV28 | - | TGTGCCAGCTCCGAAGGGCCCAACTATGGCTACACCTTC | CASSEGPNYGYTF
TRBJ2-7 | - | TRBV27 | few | TGTGCCAGCGGGTACTACTCCTACGAGCAGTACTTC | CASGYYSYEQYF
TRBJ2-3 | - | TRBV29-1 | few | TGCAGCGTCCCGGGGAGATTCACAGATACGCAGTATTTT | CSVPGRFTDTQYF
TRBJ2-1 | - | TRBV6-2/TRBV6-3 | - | TGTGCCAGTAGCGTGGGGGGCTCCTACAATGAGCAGTTCTTC | CASSVGGSYNEQFF